Below, one T cell receptor beta chain is given with its context. Its antigen is unidentified. The sample comes from a study of long-term antiretroviral therapy in people with HIV. J gave up 7 bases and V 3 bases, and 12 bases lay outside the gene matches. The CDR3 contains 17 residues. Germline-derived CDR1 and CDR2 are LGHNA and YNFKEQ. Whole-study findings and limits: Information on adherence to ART, viral resistance or therapy changes was unavailable.

This was the immunoSEQ v3.0 assay at survey level. Sequencing was directed toward about 35,000-50,000 T-cell genomes in each sample. TCRdb's copy holds only in-frame clones and misses some; the assay was immunoSEQ multiplex PCR. The data hold about 24,000 clones, with approximately 80% observed a single time. Material: unsorted PBMCs, obtained around 6 years after starting antiretroviral therapy. This clonotype was obtained from a young man with HIV. The chain links TRBV4-2 to TRBJ1-5; 10 bases align to TRBD1. CDR3 nucleotides: TGTGCCAGCAGCCAGCCTATCTTTCTGACAGGGGGCCAGCCCCAGCATTTT. Translation: CASSQPIFLTGGQPQHF.